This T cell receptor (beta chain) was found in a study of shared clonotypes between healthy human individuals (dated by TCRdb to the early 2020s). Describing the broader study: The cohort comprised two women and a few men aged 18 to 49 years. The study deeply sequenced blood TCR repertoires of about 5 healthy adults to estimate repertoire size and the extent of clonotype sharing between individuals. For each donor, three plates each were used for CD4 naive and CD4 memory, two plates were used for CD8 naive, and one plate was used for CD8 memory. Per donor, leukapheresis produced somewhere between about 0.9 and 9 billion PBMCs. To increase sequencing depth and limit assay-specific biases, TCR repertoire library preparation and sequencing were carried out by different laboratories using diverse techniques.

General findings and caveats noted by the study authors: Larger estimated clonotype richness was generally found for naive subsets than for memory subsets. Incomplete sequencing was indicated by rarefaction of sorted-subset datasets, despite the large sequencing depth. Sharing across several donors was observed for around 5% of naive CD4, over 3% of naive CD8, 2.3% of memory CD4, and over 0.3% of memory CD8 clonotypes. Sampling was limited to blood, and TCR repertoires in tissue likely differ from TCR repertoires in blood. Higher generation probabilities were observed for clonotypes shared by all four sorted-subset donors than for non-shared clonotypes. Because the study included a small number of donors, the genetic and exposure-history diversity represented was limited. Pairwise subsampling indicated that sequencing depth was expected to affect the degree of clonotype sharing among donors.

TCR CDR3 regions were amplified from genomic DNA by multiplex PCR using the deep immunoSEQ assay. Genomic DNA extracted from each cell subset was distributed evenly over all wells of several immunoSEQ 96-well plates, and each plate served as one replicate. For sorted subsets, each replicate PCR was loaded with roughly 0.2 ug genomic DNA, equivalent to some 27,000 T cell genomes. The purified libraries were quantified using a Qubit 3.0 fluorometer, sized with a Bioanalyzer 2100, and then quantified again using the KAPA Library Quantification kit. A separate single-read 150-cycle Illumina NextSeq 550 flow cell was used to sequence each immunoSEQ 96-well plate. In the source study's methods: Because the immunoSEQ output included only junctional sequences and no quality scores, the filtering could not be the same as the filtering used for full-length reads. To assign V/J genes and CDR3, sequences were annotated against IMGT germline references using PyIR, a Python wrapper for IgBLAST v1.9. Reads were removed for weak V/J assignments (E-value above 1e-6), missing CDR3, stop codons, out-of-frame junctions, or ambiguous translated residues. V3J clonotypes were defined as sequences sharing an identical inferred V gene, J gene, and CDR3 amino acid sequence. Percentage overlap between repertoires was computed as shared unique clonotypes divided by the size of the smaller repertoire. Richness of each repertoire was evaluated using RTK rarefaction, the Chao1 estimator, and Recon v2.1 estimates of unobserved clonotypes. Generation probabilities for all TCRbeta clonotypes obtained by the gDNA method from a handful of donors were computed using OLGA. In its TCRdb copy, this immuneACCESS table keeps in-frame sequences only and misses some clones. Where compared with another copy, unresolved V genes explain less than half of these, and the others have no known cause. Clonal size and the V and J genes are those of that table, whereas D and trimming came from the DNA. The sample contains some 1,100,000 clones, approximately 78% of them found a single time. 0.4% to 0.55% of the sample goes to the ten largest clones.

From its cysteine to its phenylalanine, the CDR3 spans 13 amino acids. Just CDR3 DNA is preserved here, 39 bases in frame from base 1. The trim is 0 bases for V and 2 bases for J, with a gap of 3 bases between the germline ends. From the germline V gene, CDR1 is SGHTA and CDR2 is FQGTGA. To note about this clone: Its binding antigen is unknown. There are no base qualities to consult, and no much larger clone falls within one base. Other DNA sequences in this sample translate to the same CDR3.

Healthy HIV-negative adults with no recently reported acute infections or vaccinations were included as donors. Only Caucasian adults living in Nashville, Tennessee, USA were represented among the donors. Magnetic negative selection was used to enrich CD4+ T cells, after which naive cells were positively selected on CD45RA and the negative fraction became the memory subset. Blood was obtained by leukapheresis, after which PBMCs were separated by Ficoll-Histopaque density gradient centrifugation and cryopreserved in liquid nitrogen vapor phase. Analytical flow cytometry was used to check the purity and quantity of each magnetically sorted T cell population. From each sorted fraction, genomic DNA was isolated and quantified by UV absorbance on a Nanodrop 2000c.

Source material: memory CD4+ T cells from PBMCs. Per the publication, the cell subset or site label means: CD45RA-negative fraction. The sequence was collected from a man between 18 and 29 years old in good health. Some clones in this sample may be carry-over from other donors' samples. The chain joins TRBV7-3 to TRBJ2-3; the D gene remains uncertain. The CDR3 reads CASSLTPTDTQYF. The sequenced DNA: TGTGCCAGCAGCTTAACACCCACAGATACGCAGTATTTT.